A selection of T cell receptor beta chains follows, all from one sample in a study of beta chain features in type 1 diabetes. TCRdb's copy holds only in-frame clones and misses some; the assay was immunoSEQ multiplex PCR. The sample holds 400,000 to 450,000 clones, approximately 15% seen once. Input material: naive CD4+ T cells from blood. The receptors shown here come from a man aged 25-40 years in good health. Each CDR3 is given with its conserved first and last residue. The order of the fields is CDR3 protein, CDR3 DNA, J gene, clone size, D gene, V gene. D genes are given only for firm matches. Size tells how often a clone was seen (once, few, many) or the class of an expanded clone, and some rows leave it out.

cdr3_aa: CASSQVAGSEQYF; cdr3_nt: TGCGCCAGCAGCCAAGTTGCAGGAAGCGAGCAGTACTTC; j_call: TRBJ2-7; clone_size: few; d_call: NA; v_call: TRBV4-3
cdr3_aa: CASSMGRSPGELFF; cdr3_nt: TGTGCCAGCAGCATGGGCCGGAGTCCCGGGGAGCTGTTTTTT; j_call: TRBJ2-2; clone_size: NA; d_call: NA; v_call: TRBV11-2
cdr3_aa: CASSLFGGGETQYF; cdr3_nt: TGTGCCAGCAGCTTGTTCGGTGGGGGAGAGACCCAGTACTTC; j_call: TRBJ2-5; clone_size: NA; d_call: NA; v_call: TRBV5-4
cdr3_aa: CASRPEGLAGRNEQFF; cdr3_nt: TGTGCCAGCAGACCCGAGGGACTAGCGGGGAGGAATGAGCAGTTCTTC; j_call: TRBJ2-1; clone_size: NA; d_call: TRBD2; v_call: TRBV28
cdr3_aa: CASSRAQGFTDTQYF; cdr3_nt: TGCGCCAGCAGCCGAGCACAGGGGTTCACAGATACGCAGTATTTT; j_call: TRBJ2-3; clone_size: NA; d_call: TRBD1; v_call: TRBV4-1
cdr3_aa: CSADGGQTQYF; cdr3_nt: TGCAGCGCCGACGGGGGACAGACCCAGTACTTC; j_call: TRBJ2-5; clone_size: few; d_call: NA; v_call: TRBV29-1
cdr3_aa: CSASPRVSNTEAFF; cdr3_nt: TGCAGCGCTAGCCCGCGGGTTTCGAACACTGAAGCTTTCTTT; j_call: TRBJ1-1; clone_size: few; d_call: NA; v_call: TRBV29-1
cdr3_aa: CSVETDLNQPQHF; cdr3_nt: TGCAGCGTTGAGACAGACCTAAATCAGCCCCAGCATTTT; j_call: TRBJ1-5; clone_size: few; d_call: NA; v_call: TRBV29-1
cdr3_aa: CASSGMETQYF; cdr3_nt: TGTGCCAGCAGTGGTATGGAGACCCAGTACTTC; j_call: TRBJ2-5; clone_size: NA; d_call: NA; v_call: TRBV2
cdr3_aa: CASSPVGGTDTQYF; cdr3_nt: TGTGCCAGCTCACCTGTCGGGGGAACAGATACGCAGTATTTT; j_call: TRBJ2-3; clone_size: few; d_call: NA; v_call: TRBV18
cdr3_aa: CASTRDRRLTDTQYF; cdr3_nt: TGTGCCAGCACCCGGGACCGACGACTCACAGATACGCAGTATTTT; j_call: TRBJ2-3; clone_size: few; d_call: NA; v_call: TRBV2
cdr3_aa: CSGVAHTGTNEQFF; cdr3_nt: TGCAGCGGTGTGGCACATACAGGGACGAATGAGCAGTTCTTC; j_call: TRBJ2-1; clone_size: few; d_call: NA; v_call: TRBV29-1
cdr3_aa: CASSAGMVGNEKLFF; cdr3_nt: TGTGCCAGCAGCGCGGGGATGGTTGGAAATGAAAAACTGTTTTTT; j_call: TRBJ1-4; clone_size: few; d_call: NA; v_call: TRBV5-4
cdr3_aa: CASSQGRNEQFF; cdr3_nt: TGCGCCAGCAGCCAAGGGCGGAATGAGCAGTTCTTC; j_call: TRBJ2-1; clone_size: few; d_call: NA; v_call: TRBV4-1
cdr3_aa: CASSLAGPDTQYF; cdr3_nt: TGTGCCAGCAGCTTAGCTGGACCAGATACGCAGTATTTT; j_call: TRBJ2-3; clone_size: many; d_call: NA; v_call: TRBV7-9
cdr3_aa: CAWGKDRTGANVLTF; cdr3_nt: TGTGCCTGGGGTAAGGACCGCACAGGGGCCAACGTCCTGACTTTC; j_call: TRBJ2-6; clone_size: NA; d_call: NA; v_call: TRBV30
cdr3_aa: CASSSSGWYQETQYF; cdr3_nt: TGTGCCAGCAGCTCCAGCGGTTGGTACCAAGAGACCCAGTACTTC; j_call: TRBJ2-5; clone_size: few; d_call: NA; v_call: TRBV7-2
cdr3_aa: CAISGRYSSGANVLTF; cdr3_nt: TGTGCCATCAGTGGCCGGTATAGCTCTGGGGCCAACGTCCTGACTTTC; j_call: TRBJ2-6; clone_size: few; d_call: NA; v_call: TRBV10-3
cdr3_aa: CASSEIGGSGRGDEQFF; cdr3_nt: TGTGCCAGCAGTGAAATAGGAGGGAGCGGGAGGGGTGATGAGCAGTTCTTC; j_call: TRBJ2-1; clone_size: few; d_call: TRBD2; v_call: TRBV6-1
cdr3_aa: CASSSAMETQYF; cdr3_nt: TGTGCCAGCAGTTCAGCTATGGAGACCCAGTACTTC; j_call: TRBJ2-5; clone_size: NA; d_call: NA; v_call: TRBV6-6
cdr3_aa: CASRGKAAQYF; cdr3_nt: TGTGCCAGCAGAGGAAAAGCGGCGCAGTATTTT; j_call: TRBJ2-3; clone_size: few; d_call: NA; v_call: TRBV14
cdr3_aa: CAISGVGGQETQYF; cdr3_nt: TGTGCCATCAGTGGAGTCGGGGGGCAAGAGACCCAGTACTTC; j_call: TRBJ2-5; clone_size: few; d_call: TRBD2; v_call: TRBV10-3
cdr3_aa: CASRTGQAPGYTF; cdr3_nt: TGCGCCAGCAGAACCGGACAGGCCCCTGGCTACACCTTC; j_call: TRBJ1-2; clone_size: NA; d_call: TRBD1; v_call: TRBV5-1
cdr3_aa: CASSLVPSTDTQYF; cdr3_nt: TGTGCCAGCAGCTTAGTCCCGAGCACAGATACGCAGTATTTT; j_call: TRBJ2-3; clone_size: NA; d_call: NA; v_call: TRBV7-8
cdr3_aa: CASSRGQATLFF; cdr3_nt: TGTGCCAGCAGCCGGGGACAGGCTACCCTGTTCTTC; j_call: TRBJ2-1; clone_size: NA; d_call: TRBD1; v_call: TRBV6-5
cdr3_aa: CASSVGVGLENIQYF; cdr3_nt: TGTGCCAGCAGCGTCGGGGTCGGATTGGAAAACATTCAGTACTTC; j_call: TRBJ2-4; clone_size: NA; d_call: NA; v_call: TRBV9
cdr3_aa: CASSELAGATDTQYF; cdr3_nt: TGTGCCAGCAGCGAGCTAGCGGGGGCCACAGATACGCAGTATTTT; j_call: TRBJ2-3; clone_size: NA; d_call: TRBD2; v_call: TRBV11-2
cdr3_aa: CASSLVIATTDEQFF; cdr3_nt: TGTGCCAGCAGCTTAGTCATAGCGACGACGGATGAGCAGTTCTTC; j_call: TRBJ2-1; clone_size: NA; d_call: NA; v_call: TRBV7-9